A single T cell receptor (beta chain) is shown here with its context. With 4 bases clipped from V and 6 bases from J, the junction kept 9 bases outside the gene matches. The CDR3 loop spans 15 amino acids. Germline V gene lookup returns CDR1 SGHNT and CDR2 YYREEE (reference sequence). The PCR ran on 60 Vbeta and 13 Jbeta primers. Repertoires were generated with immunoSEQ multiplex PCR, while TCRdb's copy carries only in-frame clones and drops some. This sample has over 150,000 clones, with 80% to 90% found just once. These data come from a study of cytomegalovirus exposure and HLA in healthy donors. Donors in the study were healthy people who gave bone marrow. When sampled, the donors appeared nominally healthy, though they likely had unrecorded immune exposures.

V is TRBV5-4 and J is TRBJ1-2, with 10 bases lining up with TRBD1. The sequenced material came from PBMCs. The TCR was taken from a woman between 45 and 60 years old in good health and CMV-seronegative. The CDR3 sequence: CASSPGTGDFDGYTF. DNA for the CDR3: TGTGCCAGCAGCCCGGGGACAGGGGATTTCGATGGCTACACCTTC.